The 11 T cell receptor beta chains below were found in one sample sequenced in a study of shared clonotypes between healthy human individuals. Assay: immunoSEQ multiplex PCR; the TCRdb copy retains only in-frame clones and omits some. The sample consists of about 1 million clones, about 76% of them appearing once. The sequencing sample was made of memory CD4+ T cells sorted from blood. The subset: CD45RA-negative fraction. These receptors originate from a man aged 18 to 30 in good health.

The V and J genes are TRBV4-3 and TRBJ2-2; D is uncertain. This CDR3 region has 15 residues. Germline lookup yields CDR1 LGHNA and CDR2 YSLEER. Deletions cut 0 bases from V and 1 base from J, with 6 bases between. This CDR3 reads CASSQDYRNTGELFF. The CDR3 DNA follows: TGCGCCAGCAGCCAAGATTATCGGAACACCGGGGAGCTGTTTTTT.

The chain has TRBV7-3 and TRBJ2-2; possibly TRBD1 for D (6 bases). This CDR3 contains 12 residues. In germline, CDR1 is SGHTA, CDR2 FQGTGA. V lost 5 bases and J lost 6, with 7 bases in between. This chain's CDR3 is CASSRQAGELFF. DNA for the CDR3: TGTGCCAGCAGCCGACAGGCCGGGGAGCTGTTTTTT.

The chain couples TRBV5-8 to TRBJ1-3, with a tentative D call TRBD1 (5 bases). Trimming stripped 1 base from V and 5 bases from J, with 19 bases between. This CDR3 is 17 amino acids long. In germline, CDR1 is SGHTS, CDR2 YDEGEE. The CDR3 nucleotides are TGTGCCAGCAGCTTGTTCGTCTTTACCGGGGCGAGAAACACCATATATTTT. Translated, it gives CASSLFVFTGARNTIYF.

This clone was seen only a few times. The gene calls are TRBV4-1 and TRBJ1-6; TRBD1 agrees at 9 bases. The CDR3 runs 15 residues. J lost 9 bases, V lost 3 bases, and 6 bases had no gene match. CDR1 and CDR2 (germline): MGHRA, YSYEKL. The CDR3: CASSQGQGWSSPLHF. CDR3 DNA: TGCGCCAGCAGCCAGGGACAGGGATGGAGTTCACCCCTCCACTTT.

The chain is built from TRBV4-3 and TRBJ2-1; 11 bases are shared with TRBD2. Germline lookup yields CDR1 LGHNA and CDR2 YSLEER. This CDR3 is built from 18 residues. Germline trimming cut 0 bases from V and 1 base from J; bases unmatched to any gene: 5. The CDR3 region is CASSQELSGRGSYNEQFF. CDR3 bases: TGCGCCAGCAGCCAAGAGCTTAGCGGGAGGGGGTCCTACAATGAGCAGTTCTTC.

V gene TRBV19 combines with J gene TRBJ1-5; D is unclear. CDR1 LNHDA and CDR2 SQIVND come from the germline V gene (reference sequence). This CDR3 has 15 residues. V gave up 3 bases and J gave up 3 bases, with 12 bases separating them. CDR3 sequence: CASSIISVDNQPQHF. CDR3 DNA: TGTGCCAGTAGTATTATTTCGGTGGACAATCAGCCCCAGCATTTT.

Of note for this clone: The same CDR3 also results from other DNA sequences found in this sample. The genes are TRBV11-2 and TRBJ2-7; D is possibly TRBD1 (6 bases). The CDR3 loop spans 15 amino acids. The V and J ends lost 6 bases and 2 bases respectively, with 17 bases between them. Germline V lookup: CDR1 SGHAT, CDR2 FQNNGV. The CDR3 bases are TGTGCCAGCAGGGAGCTCCGGACAGCTCCCTACGAGCAGTACTTC. Its protein is CASRELRTAPYEQYF.

The CDR3 here is CASRETGSYEQYF. Here the CDR3 DNA reads TGCGCCAGCAGGGAAACTGGGTCCTACGAGCAGTACTTC. This chain links TRBV5-1 with TRBJ2-7, with unresolved D. The V end lost 5 bases, the J end lost 1 base, and 10 bases lay between the germline ends. The CDR3 length is 13 residues. Germline assignment: CDR1 SGHRS and CDR2 YFSETQ.

This clone was counted at least ten times. Different DNA sequences within this sample yield the same CDR3. The J gene is TRBJ1-2, the V gene TRBV5-6, with D possibly TRBD1 on 5 matching bases. V lost 0 bases and J 4 bases, leaving 10 bases between the germline ends. The CDR3 covers 14 residues. The germline CDR1 and CDR2 sequences are SGHDT and YYEEEE. This chain's CDR3 is CASSLGDRLYGYTF. The CDR3, as DNA: TGTGCCAGCAGCTTGGGAGACAGACTCTATGGCTACACCTTC.

The gene calls are TRBV5-1 and TRBJ2-3; D might be TRBD2 (6 bases). Trimming took 5 bases from V and 0 from J, leaving 7 bases between them. The CDR3 is 13 residues long. Looked up from germline, CDR1 is SGHRS and CDR2 is YFSETQ. CDR3 residues: CASRGTSTDTQYF. Here the CDR3 DNA reads TGCGCCAGCAGGGGGACTAGCACAGATACGCAGTATTTT.

There are a few counts of this clone. The gene calls are TRBV6-5 and TRBJ2-5; tentatively, D is TRBD2 (5 bases). The CDR3 is 11 residues long. CDR1 and CDR2 (germline): MNHEY, SVGAGI. Deletions cut 6 bases from V and 8 bases from J, with 10 bases between. This chain's CDR3 is CASSTRGTQYF. The CDR3, as DNA: TGTGCCAGCAGCACTAGAGGAACCCAGTACTTC.